This T cell receptor beta chain was sequenced in a study of response to subunit inactivated influenza vaccine (dated by TCRdb to 2017 to 2018). In terms of the full investigation: The study used deep quantitative T cell receptor repertoire profiling to track responses to a trivalent subunit inactivated influenza vaccine. Study-level results and caveats: It was suggested by the authors that each seasonal influenza vaccination may recruit only a limited number of new T cells.

Library prep was done by RT-PCR. This sample was sequenced with an Illumina HiSeq 2500. Starting from the raw public reads, TCRdb applied fastp trimming at Q25, assembled clones with MiXCR and retained in-frame beta chains. CDR3 protein sequences are deduplicated, and each keeps its most common genes and DNA. This sample holds a few hundred thousand distinct CDR3 sequences; roughly 15% were observed only once. Of the sample, approximately 10% falls within the top ten clones. This clonotype has a count of ten or more. What antigen it recognizes has not been identified. There are no base qualities to consult, and no much larger clone falls within one base. Germline trimming: 5 bases from V, 5 bases from J; junction bases outside gene matches: 6. CDR3 length: 15 amino acids, cysteine to phenylalanine. CDR3 DNA is the only sequence kept; it has 45 bases, read in frame from the first base. Looking up the germline V gene (reference sequence) yields CDR1 SEHNR and CDR2 FQNEAQ.

The TCR was taken from a man aged 50 to 60 who received an inactivated influenza vaccine. Donor details come from another sample of the same person, matched by shared clones. This sequence uses TRBV7-9 and TRBJ1-6, and TRBD1 aligns with 7 junction nucleotides. This material consisted of PBMCs from blood, taken roughly 12 days after vaccination. Here is the DNA: TGTGCCAGCAGCCAACAGGGGTCGGATAATTCACCCCTCCACTTT. This gives the protein CASSQQGSDNSPLHF. Where the CDR3 stops, the reference TRBV7-9 and TRBJ1-6 genes take over; the full variable domain is DTGVSQNPRHKITKRGQNVTFRCDPISEHNRLYWYRQTLGQGPEFLTYFQNEAQLEKSRLLSDRFSAERPKGSFSTLEIQRTEQGDSAMYLCASSQQGSDNSPLHFGNGTRLTVT.